The rows below give T cell receptor beta chains drawn from one sample of a study of regulatory T cells. Repertoires were generated with immunoSEQ multiplex PCR, while TCRdb's copy carries only in-frame clones and drops some. The sample has roughly 15,000 clones; about 92% are singletons. The sequenced sample consisted of CD8+ T cells sorted from blood. The receptors shown here come from a person aged 18-29 years with CD3G deficiency. Each CDR3 is given with its conserved first and last residue. D genes are given only for firm matches. Size values are once, few and many counts, or a class for expanded clones, and some rows have none.

CDR3 length	V gene	J gene	clone size	D gene	CDR3 DNA	CDR3 protein
15	TRBV19	TRBJ2-7	NA	NA	TGTGCCAGTAGTATCGGGGGACAGTTTCCCCCCGAGCAGTACTTC	CASSIGGQFPPEQYF
13	TRBV9	TRBJ2-5	NA	NA	TGTGCCAGCAGCGTAAGAGTAGTCGGGACCCAGTACTTC	CASSVRVVGTQYF
14	TRBV15	TRBJ1-6	NA	NA	TGTGCCACCAAGGCGGGGGATTGGGATTCACCCCTCCACTTT	CATKAGDWDSPLHF
17	TRBV23-1	TRBJ2-3	NA	TRBD2	TGCGCCAGCAGTCAAGGGGCCCGGACTAGTTCCCCAGATACGCAGTATTTT	CASSQGARTSSPDTQYF
14	TRBV5-1	TRBJ2-1	once	TRBD1	TGCGCCAGCAGCTTAGGGACAGGGGAGCATGAGCAGTTCTTC	CASSLGTGEHEQFF
13	TRBV28	TRBJ2-3	NA	NA	TGTGCCAGCAGTTTTCGTATGGGGGATACGCAGTATTTT	CASSFRMGDTQYF
19	TRBV28	TRBJ1-1	NA	TRBD1	TGTGCCAGCAGTTTCTCATGGCCCGAACTGGACAGGGTGAACACTGAAGCTTTCTTT	CASSFSWPELDRVNTEAFF
16	TRBV14	TRBJ2-3	NA	NA	TGTGCCAGCAGCCACGCGCAGGTTCTCCCGGGGGATACGCAGTATTTT	CASSHAQVLPGDTQYF
14	TRBV5-7	TRBJ1-4	NA	NA	TGTGCCAGCAGCTTGAGGCCGGCATCCGAAAAACTGTTTTTT	CASSLRPASEKLFF
12	TRBV7-2	TRBJ1-5	NA	NA	TGTGCCAGCAGCTCCCCTGGTCAGCCCCAGCATTTT	CASSSPGQPQHF
15	TRBV2	TRBJ2-3	NA	NA	TGTGCCAGCAGTGAGGGGATACAGGAGGTAGATACGCAGTATTTT	CASSEGIQEVDTQYF
14	TRBV4-3	TRBJ2-7	NA	NA	TGCGCCAGCAGCAACTCCTTGATGTCCTACGAGCAGTACTTC	CASSNSLMSYEQYF
16	TRBV7-6	TRBJ2-1	NA	NA	TGTGCCAGCAGCTTAGCCTCCCATAGCTCCTACAATGAGCAGTTCTTC	CASSLASHSSYNEQFF
16	TRBV15	TRBJ1-2	NA	TRBD1	TGTGCCACCAGCAGAGTTGGACGGACAGGGCCCAGGGGCTACACCTTC	CATSRVGRTGPRGYTF
12	TRBV7-4	TRBJ1-2	NA	NA	TGTGCCACCTTAATGTCCGTAGGTGGCTACACCTTC	CATLMSVGGYTF
14	TRBV27	TRBJ1-1	NA	NA	TGTGCCAGCAGTCCATTGAGCGAGGCGGATGAAGCTTTCTTT	CASSPLSEADEAFF
12	TRBV6-5	TRBJ1-1	NA	NA	TGTGCCAGCAGTTACGGGGGGTCTGAAGCTTTCTTT	CASSYGGSEAFF
15	TRBV7-3	TRBJ2-7	NA	TRBD1	TGTGCCAGCAGCCCGGCTGGGACAGGGGCCTACGAGCAGTACTTC	CASSPAGTGAYEQYF
18	TRBV28	TRBJ1-2	NA	NA	TGTGCCAGCAGTTCCCTCGGGACGGGGAGGGAAGATGTCTATGGCTACACCTTC	CASSSLGTGREDVYGYTF
12	TRBV2	TRBJ1-1	NA	TRBD1	TGTGCCAGCCTCCAGGGGGACACTGAAGCTTTCTTT	CASLQGDTEAFF
14	TRBV27	TRBJ2-7	few	NA	TGTGCCAGCAGGACAGCTATGAGCTCCTACGAGCAGTACTTC	CASRTAMSSYEQYF
18	TRBV21-1	TRBJ1-5	NA	NA	TGTGCCAGCAGCCCGCAACCATGGACAGGACAAAGCAATCAGCCCCAGCATTTT	CASSPQPWTGQSNQPQHF
14	TRBV9	TRBJ2-1	NA	NA	TGTGCCAGCAGCCCCCCTAGGAGGGCCAATGAGCAGTTCTTC	CASSPPRRANEQFF
19	TRBV27	TRBJ2-7	NA	TRBD2	TGTGCCAGCCGCCCCTCGGCGTTTTGGCTAGCGGGGACCGCCTACGAGCAGTACTTC	CASRPSAFWLAGTAYEQYF
13	TRBV5-1	TRBJ1-1	NA	NA	TGCGCCAGCAGCTTGAGCGGGGGCGCTGAAGCTTTCTTT	CASSLSGGAEAFF
14	TRBV5-6	TRBJ2-7	NA	TRBD1	TGTGCCAGCAGTGAGGGACAGGGCCTTTACGAGCAGTACTTC	CASSEGQGLYEQYF
14	TRBV10-2	TRBJ1-1	NA	NA	TGCGCCAGCAGTGAGAATCCCGGGGGCACTGAAGCTTTCTTT	CASSENPGGTEAFF
14	TRBV7-9	TRBJ1-3	NA	NA	TGTGCCAGCAGCTTCGGTTCCTCTGGAAACACCATATATTTT	CASSFGSSGNTIYF
13	TRBV5-6	TRBJ1-1	NA	NA	TGTGCCAGCAGCTTGCCTGGGACTTACGAAGCTTTCTTT	CASSLPGTYEAFF
15	TRBV9	TRBJ2-7	NA	TRBD1	TGTGCCAGCAGCCCTGGGACAGGGGGCCCCTACGAGCAGTACTTC	CASSPGTGGPYEQYF
15	TRBV5-6	TRBJ2-5	NA	NA	TGTGCCAGCAGCTTGGGCGGGGACTTCTCGGAGACCCAGTACTTC	CASSLGGDFSETQYF
15	TRBV5-6	TRBJ2-1	NA	TRBD1	TGTGCCAGCAGCTGGGGGACAGGGTCCTACAATGAGCAGTTCTTC	CASSWGTGSYNEQFF
12	TRBV9	TRBJ1-2	NA	NA	TGTGCCAGCAGCGTAGACGGGAAAGGCTACACCTTC	CASSVDGKGYTF
16	TRBV19	TRBJ1-2	once	NA	TGTGCCAGTAGTATGGGTCAGGGGCTCGGAAGCTATGGCTACACCTTC	CASSMGQGLGSYGYTF
13	TRBV2	TRBJ1-1	once	NA	TGTGCCAGCACCCAAGAGGGGGTCCCTGAAGCTTTCTTT	CASTQEGVPEAFF
14	TRBV19	TRBJ1-6	NA	TRBD1	TGTGCCAGTAGCTCGACAGGGGGCAATTCACCCCTCCACTTT	CASSSTGGNSPLHF
13	TRBV7-6	TRBJ1-2	NA	TRBD1	TGTGCCACCAAACAGGGGGAGACCAGGGGCTACACCTTC	CATKQGETRGYTF
11	TRBV2	TRBJ1-5	NA	NA	TGTGCCAGCAGTGTGGGGCAGCCCCAGCATTTT	CASSVGQPQHF
14	TRBV11-1	TRBJ2-3	NA	TRBD2	TGTGCCAGCAGCTTCAGAGCGGGACCGGATACGCAGTATTTT	CASSFRAGPDTQYF
12	TRBV9	TRBJ2-2	NA	NA	TGTGCCAGCAGCACTAACACCGGGGAGCTGTTTTTT	CASSTNTGELFF
15	TRBV9	TRBJ2-3	NA	TRBD2	TGTGCCAGCAGCGTAGGCGGGGGGGGCACAGATACGCAGTATTTT	CASSVGGGGTDTQYF